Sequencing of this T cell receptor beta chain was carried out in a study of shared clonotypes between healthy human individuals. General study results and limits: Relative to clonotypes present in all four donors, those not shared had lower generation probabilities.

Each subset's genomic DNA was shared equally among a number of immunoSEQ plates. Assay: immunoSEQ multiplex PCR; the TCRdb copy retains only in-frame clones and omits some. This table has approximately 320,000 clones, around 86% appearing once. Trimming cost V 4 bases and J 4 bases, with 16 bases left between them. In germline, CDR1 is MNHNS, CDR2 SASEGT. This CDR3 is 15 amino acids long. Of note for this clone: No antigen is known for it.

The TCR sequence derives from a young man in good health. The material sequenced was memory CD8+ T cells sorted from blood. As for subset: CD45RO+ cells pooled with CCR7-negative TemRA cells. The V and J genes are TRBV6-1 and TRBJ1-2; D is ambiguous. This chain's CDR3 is CASSVIWVKLYGYTF. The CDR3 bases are TGTGCCAGCAGTGTCATTTGGGTAAAGCTCTATGGCTACACCTTC.